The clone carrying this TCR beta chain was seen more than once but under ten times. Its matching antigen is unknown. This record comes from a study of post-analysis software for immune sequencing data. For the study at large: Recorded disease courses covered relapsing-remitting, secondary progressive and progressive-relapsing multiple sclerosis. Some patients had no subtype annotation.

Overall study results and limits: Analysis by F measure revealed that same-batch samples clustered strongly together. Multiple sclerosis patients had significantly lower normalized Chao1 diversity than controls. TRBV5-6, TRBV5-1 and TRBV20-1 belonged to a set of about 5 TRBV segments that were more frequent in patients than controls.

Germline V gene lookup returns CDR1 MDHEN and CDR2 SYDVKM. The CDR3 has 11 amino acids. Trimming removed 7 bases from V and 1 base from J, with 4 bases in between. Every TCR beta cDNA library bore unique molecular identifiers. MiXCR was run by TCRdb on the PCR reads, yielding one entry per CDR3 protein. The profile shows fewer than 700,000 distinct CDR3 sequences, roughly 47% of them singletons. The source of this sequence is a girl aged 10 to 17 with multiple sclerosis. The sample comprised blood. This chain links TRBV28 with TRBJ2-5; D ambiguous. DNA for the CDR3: TGTGCCAGCAAGCTCCAAGAGACCCAGTACTTC. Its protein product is CASKLQETQYF. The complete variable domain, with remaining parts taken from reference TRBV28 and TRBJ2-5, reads DVKVTQSSRYLVKRTGEKVFLECVQDMDHENMFWYRQDPGLGLRLIYFSYDVKMKEKGDIPEGYSVSREKKERFSLILESASTNQTSMYLCASKLQETQYFGPGTRLLVL.